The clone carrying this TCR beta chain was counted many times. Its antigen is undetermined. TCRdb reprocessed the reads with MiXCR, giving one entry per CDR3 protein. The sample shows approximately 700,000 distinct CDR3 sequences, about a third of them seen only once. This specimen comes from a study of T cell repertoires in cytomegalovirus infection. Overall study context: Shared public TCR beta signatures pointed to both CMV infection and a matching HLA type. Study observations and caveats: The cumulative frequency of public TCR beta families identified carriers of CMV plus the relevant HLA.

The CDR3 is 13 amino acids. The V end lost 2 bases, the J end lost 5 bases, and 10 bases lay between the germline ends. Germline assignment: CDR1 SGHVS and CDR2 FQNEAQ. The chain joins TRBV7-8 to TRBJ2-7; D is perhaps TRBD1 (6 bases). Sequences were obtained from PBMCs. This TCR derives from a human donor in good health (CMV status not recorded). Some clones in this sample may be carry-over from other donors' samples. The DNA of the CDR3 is TGTGCCAGCAGCTTACTCAGGGACAACGAGCAGTACTTC. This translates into CASSLLRDNEQYF.